This entry is about one T cell receptor beta chain. The antigen remains unidentified. Clones were read by immunoSEQ multiplex PCR, and TCRdb kept only the in-frame ones, dropping some. The sample includes about 8,600 clones, roughly 80% of them seen just once. These data come from a study of somatic mutations in cytotoxic T cells in rheumatoid arthritis. Whole-study findings and limits: Which antigens the expanded CD8+ clones targeted was unknown. Only rheumatoid arthritis patients, not healthy controls, showed CD8+ clonality increasing with age.

The healthy controls consisted of blood donors aged around 53 years at the median (range about 21-80), roughly 50% of whom were female. Each population, CD4+ and CD8+ cells, was isolated by positive magnetic bead selection and checked for purity by flow cytometry. Sequencing was performed on CD8+ T cells sorted from blood. The receptor comes from a woman between 45 and 65 years old in good health.

The CDR3 bases are TGCAGCCCCCGGAGGACTCTACATTCACCCCTCCACTTT. It codes for CSPRRTLHSPLHF. The V call is TRBV29-1, the J call TRBJ1-6; D is uncertain. CDR1 and CDR2 (germline): SQVTM, ANQGSEA. The CDR3 contains 13 residues. Trimming cost V 8 bases and J 8 bases, with 16 bases left between them.